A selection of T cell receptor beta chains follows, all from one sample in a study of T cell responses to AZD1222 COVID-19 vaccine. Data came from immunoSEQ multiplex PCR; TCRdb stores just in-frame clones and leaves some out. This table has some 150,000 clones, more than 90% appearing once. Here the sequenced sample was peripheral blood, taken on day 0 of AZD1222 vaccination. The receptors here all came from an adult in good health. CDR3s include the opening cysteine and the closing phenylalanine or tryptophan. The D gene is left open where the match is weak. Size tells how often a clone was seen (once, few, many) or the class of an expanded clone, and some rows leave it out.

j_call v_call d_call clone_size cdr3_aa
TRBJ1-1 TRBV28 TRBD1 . CASSAGTGFTEAFF
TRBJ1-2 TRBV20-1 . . CRPGGYTF
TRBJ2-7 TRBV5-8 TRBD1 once CASSHRQGGTYEQYF
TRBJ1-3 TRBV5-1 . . CASTLASGAGNTIYF
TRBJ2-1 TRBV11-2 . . CASSFSIPSKYNEQFF
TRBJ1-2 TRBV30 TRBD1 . CAWRAPNRQGPNYGYTF
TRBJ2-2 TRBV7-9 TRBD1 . CASSSFRGTGELFF
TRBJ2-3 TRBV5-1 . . CASSLGGVGTDTQYF
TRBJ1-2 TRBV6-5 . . CASSYGIAAQPYGYTF
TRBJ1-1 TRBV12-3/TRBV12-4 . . CASSLWGSEAFF
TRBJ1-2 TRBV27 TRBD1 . CASSSRQGSNYGYTF
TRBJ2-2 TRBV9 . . CASSVGVTGELFF
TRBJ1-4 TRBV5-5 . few CASSATGLTNEKLFF
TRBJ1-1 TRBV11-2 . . CASSLLGQAAEAFF
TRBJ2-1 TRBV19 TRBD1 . CASSASTGAEQFF
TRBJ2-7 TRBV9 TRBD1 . CASEEEGTGAYEQYF
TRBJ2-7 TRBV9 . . CASSVSSLITEQYF
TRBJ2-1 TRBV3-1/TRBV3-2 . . CASSQGSRVEQFF
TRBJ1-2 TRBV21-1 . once CASSNRGQGGGYGYTF
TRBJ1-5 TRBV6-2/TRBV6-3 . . CASSRTVNQPQHF
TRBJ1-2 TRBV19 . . CASSIRVADYGYTF
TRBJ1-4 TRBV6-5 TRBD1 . CASSLGQGNEKLFF
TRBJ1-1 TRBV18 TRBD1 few CASSADRMNTEAFF
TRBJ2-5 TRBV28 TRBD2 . CASRGAAGGPLGETQYF
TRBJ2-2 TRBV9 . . CASSVDGGNGELFF
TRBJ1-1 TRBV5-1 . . CASSLAWAGERNTEAFF
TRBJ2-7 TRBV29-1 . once CSARAPHGAYEQYF
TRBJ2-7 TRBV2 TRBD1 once CASRTGERYEQYF